The 11 T cell receptor beta chains presented below share a single source sample, sequenced in a study of blood T cells in healthy people across ages. Using a J-beta primer mix together with a sample-barcoded 5' primer, a second PCR was run for about 6 to 12 cycles. TCRdb re-derived calls from the 5' RACE reads in MiXCR, one entry per CDR3 protein. Of 710,000 or so distinct CDR3 sequences in the sample, 32% were seen once. What was sequenced was blood. These receptors were obtained from a woman aged 80 or older in good health.

This clonotype was counted many times. This chain connects TRBV20-1 to TRBJ2-1, with unresolved D. Germline CDR1 and CDR2: DFQATT and SNEGSKA (reference sequence). The ends were cut back, 0 bases at V and 0 bases at J, with 9 bases in the middle. The CDR3 spans 15 residues. CDR3 sequence (DNA): TGCAGTGCTAGAGATCAGGCGAGCTCCTACAATGAGCAGTTCTTC. This encodes CSARDQASSYNEQFF.

This clonotype was picked up many times. This chain connects TRBV27 to TRBJ1-2, with TRBD1 identical over 7 bases. This CDR3 is built from 16 residues. Trimming took 1 base from V and 0 from J; bases not matched to a gene: 5. CDR1 MNHEY and CDR2 SMNVEV come from the germline V gene (reference sequence). CDR3 in DNA: TGTGCCAGCAGTTTATATGGGACAGAGACTAACTATGGCTACACCTTC. It translates to CASSLYGTETNYGYTF.

Of note for this clonotype: It may be a read error: a sequence one base away is much more abundant. The chain joins TRBV20-1 to TRBJ2-3; D may be TRBD2 (6 bases). This CDR3 is 14 amino acids long. Trimming removed 1 base from V and 5 bases from J, with 13 bases in between. CDR1 DFQATT and CDR2 SNEGSKA come from the germline V gene (reference sequence). The CDR3 spells CSARAGEAGDTQYF. CDR3 DNA sequence: TGCAGTGCTAGAGCCGGGGAGGCGGGAGATACGCAGTATTTT.

The chain combines TRBV12-3 or TRBV12-4 with TRBJ2-1; weak D call: TRBD2 (6 bases). This CDR3 has 13 residues. V lost 6 bases and J 8 bases, leaving 14 bases between the germline ends. As DNA, the CDR3 is TGTGCCAGCAGCCCGGGACTTCCCGATGAGCAGTTCTTC. Translation: CASSPGLPDEQFF.

The chain is built from TRBV10-3 and TRBJ2-2; 7 bases are shared with TRBD1. The CDR3 runs to 14 residues. Germline V gene sequence: CDR1 ENHRY, CDR2 SYGVKD. Trimming took 9 bases from V and 4 from J; bases not matched to a gene: 8. CDR3 bases: TGTGCCATGAGAGGGGGCTCGGGCACCGGGGAGCTGTTTTTT. It encodes CAMRGGSGTGELFF.

This clonotype was counted between two and nine times. The V gene is TRBV5-1, the J gene TRBJ2-3; 7 bases are a match to TRBD2. V was pared by 2 bases and J by 3 bases, with 6 bases of the junction left unmatched. CDR3 length: 15 residues. The germline V gene has CDR1 SGHRS and CDR2 YFSETQ. The CDR3: CASSFFGGRTDTQYF. The CDR3 DNA reads TGCGCCAGCAGCTTTTTCGGGGGGAGAACAGATACGCAGTATTTT.

This clonotype was detected ten times or more. V and J are TRBV4-1 and TRBJ2-5; TRBD2 matches 7 bases. This CDR3 comprises 17 residues. J lost 0 bases, V lost 0 bases, and 7 bases had no gene match. Germline V gene lookup returns CDR1 MGHRA and CDR2 YSYEKL. The CDR3 loop reads CASSQDWASGNQETQYF. The CDR3 DNA reads as TGCGCCAGCAGCCAAGATTGGGCCAGCGGGAACCAAGAGACCCAGTACTTC.

About this clonotype: It may be a read error: a sequence one base away is much more abundant. V usage is TRBV3-1 and J usage is TRBJ2-1, with D tentatively TRBD1 or TRBD2 (6 bases each). The DNA matches TRBJ2-7 better at its end, which makes the J call doubtful. CDR3 length: 14 amino acids. Germline CDR1 reads LGHDT; CDR2 reads YNNKEL (reference sequence). CDR3 coding DNA: TGTGCCGGCAGCCAGAGGGGGGAACCCTACGAGCAGTACTTC. The encoded protein is CAGSQRGEPYEQYF.

This clonotype was seen at least ten times. This may come from a read error, since a much larger clone is one base off. V and J are TRBV6-1 and TRBJ2-7; D may be TRBD1 or TRBD2 (6 bases each). The CDR3 length is 14 residues. CDR1 is MNHNS and CDR2 is SASEGT in the germline V gene. The CDR3 loop is CASREARGAYEQYF. The DNA for the CDR3 is TGTGCCAGCAGGGAAGCAAGGGGGGCCTACGAGCAGTACTTC.

The chain has TRBV5-1 and TRBJ2-1, with TRBD2 matching 14 bases. CDR3 length equals 16 residues. In germline, CDR1 is SGHRS, CDR2 YFSETQ. The V gene end was trimmed by 3 bases and the J gene end by 9 bases; junction bases not matched to a gene: 8. CDR3 nucleotides: TGCGCCAGCAGCTCCCGGACTAGCGGGAGGACGGGTGAGCAGTTCTTC. It codes for CASSSRTSGRTGEQFF.

Many counts were recorded for this clonotype. The junction and the germline gene differ at one end; a read error may be behind it. The rearrangement joins TRBV5-1 to TRBJ2-7, with D perhaps matching TRBD1 (6 bases). The length of the CDR3 is 14 residues. Germline assignment: CDR1 SGHRS and CDR2 YFSETQ. The DNA of the CDR3 is TGCGCCAGCAACCTCGACAGGTTCTCCCACGAGCAGTACTTC. Encoded protein: CASNLDRFSHEQYF.